These 20 T cell receptor beta chains were sequenced from one sample in a study of shared clonotypes between healthy human individuals (TCRdb year 2020). Library preparation used the immunoSEQ multiplex PCR assay. The table was pulled from immuneACCESS by TCRdb, which kept in-frame rearrangements only. Such tables lose some clones; where checked, under half of the loss comes from unresolved V genes, and the rest has no known cause. The sample table lists more than 1,200,000 clones, 98% to 99% of them with a count of one. 0.36% of the sample belongs to the ten largest clones. The sample comprised naive CD4+ T cells sorted from blood. Sample cell subset or site, as interpreted from the label and publication: CD45RA+ positively selected. Receptor source: a man between 25 and 39 years old in good health.

The genes are TRBV28 and TRBJ2-7, with D perhaps matching TRBD2 (5 bases). The germline V and J ends were trimmed by 4 bases and 6 bases, with 16 bases remaining between them. The germline V gene encodes CDR1 MDHEN and CDR2 SYDVKM. This CDR3 region has 14 residues. CDR3 residues: CASSSPGSGREQYF. The CDR3 region has the DNA TGTGCCAGCAGTTCCCCGGGCAGCGGTCGCGAGCAGTACTTC.

The V and J genes are TRBV5-1 and TRBJ2-2; 13 nucleotides match TRBD2. The CDR3 extends over 17 amino acids. Germline V CDR1 and CDR2: SGHRS, YFSETQ. Losses at the gene ends were 0 bases for V and 6 bases for J; bases not matched to a gene: 5. In DNA, the CDR3 is TGCGCCAGCAGCTTGGGACTAGCGGGAGGAGAGTCCGGGGAGCTGTTTTTT. As protein: CASSLGLAGGESGELFF. The full variable domain, completed using reference TRBV5-1 and TRBJ2-2, is KAGVTQTPRYLIKTRGQQVTLSCSPISGHRSVSWYQQTPGQGLQFLFEYFSETQRNKGNFPGRFSGRQFSNSRSEMNVSTLELGDSALYLCASSLGLAGGESGELFFGEGSRLTVL.

In the case of this clone: In the same sample, other DNA sequences code for this CDR3. The gene calls are TRBV18 and TRBJ1-1; the D gene is possibly TRBD1 (5 bases). This CDR3 comprises 13 residues. The V gene's germline CDR1 is KGHSH and CDR2 LQKENI. V shed 2 bases and J shed 4 bases, with 8 bases lying between them. CDR3 DNA sequence: TGTGCCAGCTCACCAGTTGGGGGCACTGAAGCTTTCTTT. It codes for CASSPVGGTEAFF.

This chain connects TRBV7-8 to TRBJ2-5; the match to TRBD1 covers 10 bases. The ends lost 4 bases at V and 4 bases at J; junction bases unmatched: 9. CDR3 size: 16 residues. The germline V gene has CDR1 SGHVS and CDR2 FQNEAQ. As DNA, the CDR3 is TGTGCCAGCAGCTATAGAGCGAGGGACAGGGGAGAGACCCAGTACTTC. This codes for CASSYRARDRGETQYF.

This clone was recorded only once. The genes are TRBV11-2 and TRBJ2-5, with 8 bases matching TRBD1. CDR3 length: 17 residues. Germline V gene lookup returns CDR1 SGHAT and CDR2 FQNNGV. Trimming at V came to 4 bases and at J to 1 base, leaving 11 bases not matched to a gene. CDR3 region: CASSSSGLDRAQETQYF. The CDR3 bases are TGTGCCAGCAGCTCAAGCGGGCTGGACAGGGCCCAAGAGACCCAGTACTTC.

The chain joins TRBV4-3 to TRBJ2-1; perhaps TRBD1 as D (6 bases). Germline CDR1 LGHNA, CDR2 YSLEER. V was trimmed by 4 bases and J by 1 base, leaving 11 bases between them. This CDR3 is built from 15 residues. CDR3 sequence: CASSLHQGSYNEQFF. The CDR3 bases are TGCGCCAGCAGCCTCCATCAGGGGTCCTACAATGAGCAGTTCTTC.

V usage is TRBV5-1 and J usage is TRBJ2-7; 9 positions agree with TRBD1. J was trimmed by 5 bases and V by 3 bases; bases with no gene match: 9. Germline V gene lookup returns CDR1 SGHRS and CDR2 YFSETQ. The CDR3 length is 15 residues. Here the CDR3 reads CASSWTGTGFDEQYF. The CDR3 bases are TGCGCCAGCAGCTGGACCGGGACAGGGTTCGACGAGCAGTACTTC.

This sequence joins TRBV5-6 and TRBJ2-1; 13 bases line up with TRBD2. J gave up 9 bases and V 5 bases, and 11 bases lay outside the gene matches. Germline lookup yields CDR1 SGHDT and CDR2 YYEEEE. The CDR3 runs to 16 residues. The CDR3 protein is CASRRNPGLAGTEQFF. DNA for the CDR3: TGTGCCAGCAGACGAAACCCGGGACTAGCGGGAACTGAGCAGTTCTTC. The complete variable domain, with remaining parts taken from reference TRBV5-6 and TRBJ2-1, reads DAGVTQSPTHLIKTRGQQVTLRCSPKSGHDTVSWYQQALGQGPQFIFQYYEEEERQRGNFPDRFSGHQFPNYSSELNVNALLLGDSALYLCASRRNPGLAGTEQFFGPGTRLTVL.

The rearrangement joins TRBV11-3 to TRBJ2-2, with D tentatively TRBD1 or TRBD2 (5 bases each). CDR3 length: 14 residues. V dropped 5 bases and J dropped 6 bases, with 13 bases sitting between them. The germline V gene has CDR1 SGHNT and CDR2 YENEEA. CDR3 sequence (DNA): TGTGCCAGCAGCCCGGGACCTCGGTCCGGGGAGCTGTTTTTT. This encodes CASSPGPRSGELFF.

The chain has TRBV5-1 and TRBJ2-7; possibly TRBD2 for D (6 bases). This CDR3 region has 14 residues. The germline CDR1 and CDR2 sequences are SGHRS and YFSETQ. V was trimmed by 4 bases and J by 4 bases, leaving 15 bases between them. In DNA, the CDR3 is TGCGCCAGCAGCGTGGGACTCGGCCCTTACGAGCAGTACTTC. Translating gives CASSVGLGPYEQYF.

The genes are TRBV11-3 and TRBJ2-1, with TRBD2 identical over 9 bases. The CDR3 contains 17 residues. Unmatched junction bases numbered 5, after V lost 2 bases and J lost 0 bases. The germline gives CDR1 SGHNT, CDR2 YENEEA. The CDR3 region has the DNA TGTGCCAGCAGCTTAAGAGCTAGCGGGAACTCCTACAATGAGCAGTTCTTC. Its translation: CASSLRASGNSYNEQFF.

This chain links TRBV6-5 with TRBJ2-7, with D possibly TRBD2 on 6 matching bases. The CDR3 covers 13 residues. V lost 6 bases to trimming and J lost 3 bases, with 12 bases between them. CDR1 is MNHEY and CDR2 is SVGAGI in the germline V gene. DNA of the CDR3: TGTGCCAGCAGAGGGAGGTGGGGCTACGAGCAGTACTTC. It is translated as CASRGRWGYEQYF.

This chain joins TRBV2 and TRBJ1-5; 11 nucleotides agree with TRBD1. Germline V lookup: CDR1 SNHLY, CDR2 FYNNEI. V lost 4 bases to trimming and J lost 6 bases; unmatched junction nucleotides: 5. The CDR3 extends over 15 amino acids. CDR3 sequence (DNA): TGTGCCAGCAGTGCCGGGACAGGGGGGTTTCAGCCCCAGCATTTT. Protein sequence: CASSAGTGGFQPQHF.

CDR3 nucleotide sequence: TGTGCCAGCAGCCCACAAAGCGGGAGAAACTACGAGCAGTACTTC. Its protein product is CASSPQSGRNYEQYF. The J gene is TRBJ2-7, the V gene TRBV4-2; 8 bases line up with TRBD2. Germline CDR1 LGHNA, CDR2 YNFKEQ. The CDR3 extends over 15 amino acids. J lost 3 bases, V lost 4 bases, and 8 bases had no gene match.

The V gene is TRBV9, the J gene TRBJ2-7, with 7 nucleotides matching TRBD2. Germline CDR1 SGDLS, CDR2 YYNGEE. The CDR3 covers 18 residues. The trim removed 5 bases at V and 3 bases at J, leaving 20 bases unmatched. The CDR3 spells CASSPRLGSAGTYYEQYF. CDR3 nucleotides: TGTGCCAGCAGTCCCCGTCTTGGTTCAGCGGGGACCTACTACGAGCAGTACTTC.

The gene calls are TRBV6-5 and TRBJ2-7; 8 positions match TRBD1. The CDR3 is made up of 14 amino acids. CDR1 is MNHEY, CDR2 SVGAGI, per germline. The V and J ends lost 5 bases and 3 bases, in that order; junction bases with no gene match: 6. The CDR3 bases are TGTGCCAGCAGTCCCTACAGGGGGAACTACGAGCAGTACTTC. Translation: CASSPYRGNYEQYF.

The sample holds one count of this clone. This rearrangement joins TRBV27 to TRBJ2-2, with D possibly TRBD1 on 6 matching bases. The CDR3 is made up of 15 amino acids. Per the germline V gene, CDR1 is MNHEY and CDR2 is SMNVEV (reference sequence). Trimming left V 7 bases short and J 6 bases short, with 18 bases between. The CDR3, as DNA: TGTGCCAGCAATTTCTTCAGGGGTCCTCCCGGGGAGCTGTTTTTT. It codes for CASNFFRGPPGELFF.

The rearrangement joins TRBV6-1 to TRBJ2-4, with 11 bases aligning to TRBD1. This CDR3 region has 15 residues. CDR1 is MNHNS, CDR2 SASEGT, per germline. V shed 4 bases and J 8 bases; nucleotides not matched to a gene: 7. In DNA, the CDR3 is TGTGCCAGCAGTGTAACGCCGGGACAGGGGGACATTCAGTACTTC. This sequence encodes CASSVTPGQGDIQYF.

V gene TRBV27 combines with J gene TRBJ2-7; 9 bases are shared with TRBD2. V shed 5 bases, J shed 2 bases, and the junction held 10 bases outside the gene matches. The CDR3 extends over 16 amino acids. Germline V gene sequence: CDR1 MNHEY, CDR2 SMNVEV (reference sequence). Here the CDR3 DNA reads TGTGCCAGCAGTCCCTTAGCGGGAGTGTCCCCCTACGAGCAGTACTTC. It specifies CASSPLAGVSPYEQYF.

A word on this clone: This same CDR3 is encoded by further DNA sequences in the sample. The chain combines TRBV5-1 with TRBJ2-5; D uncertain. V dropped 0 bases and J dropped 2 bases, with 8 bases sitting between them. CDR3 size: 14 residues. The V gene's germline CDR1 is SGHRS and CDR2 YFSETQ. For the CDR3, the DNA is TGCGCCAGCAGCTTGGCGCAGGTACAAGAGACCCAGTACTTC. It codes for CASSLAQVQETQYF.